The entry that follows covers one TCR beta chain sequence. The antigen remains unidentified. The analysis combined second doses at about 4 or about 12 weeks. The ends lost 4 bases at V and 6 bases at J; junction bases unmatched: 12. The CDR3 runs 17 residues. Germline V gene sequence: CDR1 SGHNT, CDR2 YYREEE (reference sequence). This sample stems from a study of T cell responses to AZD1222 COVID-19 vaccine. The study, taken as a whole, reports: The study identified only five to seven AZD1222 recipients as seropositive at baseline. Reportedly, nearly half the spike-specific TCRs target unmutated variant regions.

Sequencing used immunoSEQ multiplex PCR; TCRdb keeps in-frame clones, though not all of them. Here the sample spans tens of thousands of clones, around 93% being singletons. This chain connects TRBV5-4 to TRBJ2-2, with 10 nucleotides matching TRBD2. Here the sequenced sample was peripheral blood, taken 28 days after the second AZD1222 dose. The receptor comes from an adult who received the AZD1222 COVID-19 vaccine. CDR3 sequence (DNA): TGTGCCAGCAGCGTCCAGACTAGCGGGCTCTCCGCCGGGGAGCTGTTTTTT. Protein product: CASSVQTSGLSAGELFF.